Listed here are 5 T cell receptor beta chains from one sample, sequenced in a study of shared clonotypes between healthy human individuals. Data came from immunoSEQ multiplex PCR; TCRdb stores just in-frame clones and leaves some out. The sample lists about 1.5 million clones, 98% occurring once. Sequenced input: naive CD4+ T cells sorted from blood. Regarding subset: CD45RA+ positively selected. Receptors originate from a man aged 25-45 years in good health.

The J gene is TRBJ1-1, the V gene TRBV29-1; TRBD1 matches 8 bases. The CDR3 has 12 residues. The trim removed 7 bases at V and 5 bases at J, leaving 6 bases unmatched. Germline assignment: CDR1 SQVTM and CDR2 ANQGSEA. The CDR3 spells CSAQGARTEAFF. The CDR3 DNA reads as TGCAGCGCCCAGGGGGCGAGGACTGAAGCTTTCTTT.

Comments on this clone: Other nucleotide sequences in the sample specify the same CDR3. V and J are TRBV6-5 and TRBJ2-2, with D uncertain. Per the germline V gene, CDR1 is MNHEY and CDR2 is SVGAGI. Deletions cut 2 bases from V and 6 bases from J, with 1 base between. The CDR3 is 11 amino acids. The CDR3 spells CASSYAGELFF. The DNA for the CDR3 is TGTGCCAGCAGTTACGCCGGGGAGCTGTTTTTT.

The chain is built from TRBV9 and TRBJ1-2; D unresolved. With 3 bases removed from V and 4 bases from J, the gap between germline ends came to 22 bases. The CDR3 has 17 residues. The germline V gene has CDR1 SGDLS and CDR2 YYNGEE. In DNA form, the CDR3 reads TGTGCCAGCAGCGCCACCCTGGTGAGCCCTCTTAGCTATGGCTACACCTTC. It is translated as CASSATLVSPLSYGYTF. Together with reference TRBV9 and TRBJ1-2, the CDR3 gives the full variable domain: DSGVTQTPKHLITATGQRVTLRCSPRSGDLSVYWYQQSLDQGLQFLIQYYNGEERAKGNILERFSAQQFPDLHSELNLSSLELGDSALYFCASSATLVSPLSYGYTFGSGTRLTVV.

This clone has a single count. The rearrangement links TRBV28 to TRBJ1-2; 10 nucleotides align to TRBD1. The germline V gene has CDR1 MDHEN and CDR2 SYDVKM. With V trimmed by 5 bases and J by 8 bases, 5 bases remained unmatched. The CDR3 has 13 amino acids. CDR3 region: CASSPDRGRGYTF. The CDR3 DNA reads TGTGCCAGCAGTCCAGACAGGGGGCGAGGCTACACCTTC.

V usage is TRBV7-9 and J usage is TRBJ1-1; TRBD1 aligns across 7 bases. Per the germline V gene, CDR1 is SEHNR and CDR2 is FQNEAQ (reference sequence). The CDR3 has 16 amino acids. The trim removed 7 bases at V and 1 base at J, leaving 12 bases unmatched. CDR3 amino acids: CASNQLRGPANTEAFF. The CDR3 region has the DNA TGTGCCAGCAACCAGCTAAGGGGGCCGGCGAACACTGAAGCTTTCTTT.